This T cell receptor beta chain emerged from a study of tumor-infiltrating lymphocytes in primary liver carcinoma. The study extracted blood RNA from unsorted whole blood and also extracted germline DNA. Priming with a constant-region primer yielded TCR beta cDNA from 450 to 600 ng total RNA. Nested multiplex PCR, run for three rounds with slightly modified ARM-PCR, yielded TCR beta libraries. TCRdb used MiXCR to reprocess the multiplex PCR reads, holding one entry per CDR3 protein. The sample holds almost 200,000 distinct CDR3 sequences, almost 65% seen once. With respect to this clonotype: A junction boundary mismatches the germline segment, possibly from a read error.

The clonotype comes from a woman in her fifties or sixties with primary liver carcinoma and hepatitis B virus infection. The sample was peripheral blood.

The CDR3 protein is CASSPRWSLTGTQYF. The CDR3 region has the DNA TGTGCTAGCAGTCCTAGGTGGTCTTTGACAGGTACGCAGTATTTT. The chain combines TRBV11-2 with TRBJ2-3, with D possibly TRBD1 on 6 matching bases. The CDR3 consists of 15 residues. Germline CDR1 is SGHAT and CDR2 is FQNNGV.